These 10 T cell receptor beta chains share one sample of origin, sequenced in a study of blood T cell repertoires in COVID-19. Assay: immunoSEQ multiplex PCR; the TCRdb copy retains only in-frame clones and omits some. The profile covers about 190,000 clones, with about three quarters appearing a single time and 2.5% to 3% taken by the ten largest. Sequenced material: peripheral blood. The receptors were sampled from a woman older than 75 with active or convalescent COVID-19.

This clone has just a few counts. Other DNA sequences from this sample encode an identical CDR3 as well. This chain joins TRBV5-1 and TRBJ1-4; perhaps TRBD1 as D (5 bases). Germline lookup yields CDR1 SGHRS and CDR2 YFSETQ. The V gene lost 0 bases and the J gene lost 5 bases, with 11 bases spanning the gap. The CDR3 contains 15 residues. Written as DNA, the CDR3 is TGCGCCAGCAGCTTGGTCGGGGGAACAAATGAAAAACTGTTTTTT. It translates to CASSLVGGTNEKLFF.

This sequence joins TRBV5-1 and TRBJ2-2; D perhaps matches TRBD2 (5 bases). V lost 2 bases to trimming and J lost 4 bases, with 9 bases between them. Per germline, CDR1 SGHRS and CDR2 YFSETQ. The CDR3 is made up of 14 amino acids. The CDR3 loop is CASSFAAATGELFF. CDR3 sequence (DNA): TGCGCCAGCAGCTTCGCAGCGGCCACCGGGGAGCTGTTTTTT.

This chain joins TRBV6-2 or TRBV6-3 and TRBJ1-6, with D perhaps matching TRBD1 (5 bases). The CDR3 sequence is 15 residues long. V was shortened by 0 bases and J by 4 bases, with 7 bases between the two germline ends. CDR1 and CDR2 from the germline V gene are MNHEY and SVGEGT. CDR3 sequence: CASSYSGGYNSPLHF. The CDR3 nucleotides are TGTGCCAGCAGTTACTCCGGGGGGTATAATTCACCCCTCCACTTT.

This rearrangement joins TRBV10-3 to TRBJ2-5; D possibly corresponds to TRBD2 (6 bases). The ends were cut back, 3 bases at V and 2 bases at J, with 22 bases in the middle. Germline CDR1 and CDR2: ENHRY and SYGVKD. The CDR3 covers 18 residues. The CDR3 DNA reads TGTGCCATCAGTGACCCCGGGGAGGAAAAGGGAAAACAAGAGACCCAGTACTTC. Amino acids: CAISDPGEEKGKQETQYF.

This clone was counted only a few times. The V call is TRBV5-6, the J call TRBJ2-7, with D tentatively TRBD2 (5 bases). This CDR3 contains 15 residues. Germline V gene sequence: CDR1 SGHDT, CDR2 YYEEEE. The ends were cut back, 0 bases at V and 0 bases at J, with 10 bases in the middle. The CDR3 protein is CASSLDFTSSYEQYF. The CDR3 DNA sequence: TGTGCCAGCAGCTTGGACTTCACTAGCTCCTACGAGCAGTACTTC.

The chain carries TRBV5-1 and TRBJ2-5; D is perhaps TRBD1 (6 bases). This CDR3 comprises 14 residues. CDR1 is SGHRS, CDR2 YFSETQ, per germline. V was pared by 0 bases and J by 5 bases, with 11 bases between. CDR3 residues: CASSLAGDTETQYF. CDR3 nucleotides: TGCGCCAGCAGCTTGGCAGGGGACACGGAGACCCAGTACTTC.

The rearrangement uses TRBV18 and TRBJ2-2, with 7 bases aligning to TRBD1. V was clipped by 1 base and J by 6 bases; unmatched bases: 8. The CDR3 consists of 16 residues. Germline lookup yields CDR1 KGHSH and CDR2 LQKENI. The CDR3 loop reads CASSPREGARPGELFF. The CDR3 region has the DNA TGTGCCAGCTCACCACGTGAGGGGGCGCGTCCCGGGGAGCTGTTTTTT.

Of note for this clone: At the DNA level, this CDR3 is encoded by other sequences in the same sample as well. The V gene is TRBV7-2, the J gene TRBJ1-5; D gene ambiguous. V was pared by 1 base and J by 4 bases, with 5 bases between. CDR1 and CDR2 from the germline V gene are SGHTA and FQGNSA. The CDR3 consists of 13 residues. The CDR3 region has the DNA TGTGCCAGCAGCTTAGGCCTAAATCAGCCCCAGCATTTT. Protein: CASSLGLNQPQHF.

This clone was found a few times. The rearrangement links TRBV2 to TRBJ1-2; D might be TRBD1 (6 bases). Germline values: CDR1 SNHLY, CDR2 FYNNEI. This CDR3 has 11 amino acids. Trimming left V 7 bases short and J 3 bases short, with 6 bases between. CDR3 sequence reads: CASNRDYGYTF. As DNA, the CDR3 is TGTGCCAGCAACAGGGACTATGGCTACACCTTC.

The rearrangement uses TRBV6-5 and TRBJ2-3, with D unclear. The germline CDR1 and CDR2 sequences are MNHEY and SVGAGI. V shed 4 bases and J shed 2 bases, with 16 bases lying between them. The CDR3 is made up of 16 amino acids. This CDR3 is CASSSRGLLSTDTQYF. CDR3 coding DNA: TGTGCCAGCAGTTCGAGAGGTCTGCTCTCCACAGATACGCAGTATTTT.